Following are 13 T cell receptor beta chains from one sample sequenced in a study of T-cell reconstitution after alpha-beta-depleted transplantation in children. Preparation of the TCRbeta library was carried out with unique molecular identifiers. TCRdb passed the PCR reads through MiXCR, listing each CDR3 protein once. The sample lists approximately 240,000 distinct CDR3 sequences, roughly a tenth occurring once. The sequencing here drew on PBMCs, taken before TCRalphabeta/CD19-depleted stem cell transplant. The receptors were sampled from a child in the first two years of life with acute myeloid leukemia, due to receive a stem cell transplant.

The table lists this clonotype with many counts. The chain has TRBV7-6 and TRBJ1-1, with 9 bases matching TRBD1. Germline CDR1 and CDR2: SGHVS and FNYEAQ. V lost 5 bases, J lost 3 bases, and 10 bases stayed unmatched. The CDR3 is 16 residues long. The CDR3 DNA sequence: TGTGCCAGCAGCCCCCCTATGAGGACAGGGGACACTGAAGCTTTCTTT. This sequence encodes CASSPPMRTGDTEAFF.

This clonotype was detected ten times or more. The chain recombines TRBV13 with TRBJ2-3, with a tentative D call TRBD2 (6 bases). There are 15 residues in the CDR3. Germline CDR1 reads PRHDT; CDR2 reads FYEKMQ (reference sequence). V was cut by 5 bases and J by 4 bases, with 16 bases left in between. The CDR3 sequence: CASSDLAKGPDTQYF. CDR3 nucleotides: TGTGCCAGCAGCGATCTAGCGAAGGGGCCAGATACGCAGTATTTT.

This clonotype was observed at least ten times. The chain joins TRBV12-3 or TRBV12-4 to TRBJ1-4, with D tentatively TRBD1 (5 bases). CDR3 length equals 15 residues. The V and J ends lost 6 bases and 2 bases respectively, with 13 bases between them. For the CDR3, the DNA is TGTGCCAGCAGCCTGGGGGGTCTGACTAATGAAAAACTGTTTTTT. Translated, it gives CASSLGGLTNEKLFF.

The sample holds many counts of this clonotype. The chain uses TRBV20-1 and TRBJ2-5, with D possibly being TRBD1 or TRBD2 (5 bases each). This CDR3 region has 15 residues. Trimming took 0 bases from V and 1 from J, leaving 12 bases between them. Germline CDR1 is DFQATT and CDR2 is SNEGSKA (reference sequence). This CDR3 is CSARDLGRGQETQYF. For the CDR3, the DNA is TGCAGTGCTAGAGATTTGGGACGGGGCCAAGAGACCCAGTACTTC.

This clonotype was counted many times. The gene calls are TRBV20-1 and TRBJ2-4, with 7 nucleotides matching TRBD2. This CDR3 region has 13 residues. Germline-derived CDR1 and CDR2 are DFQATT and SNEGSKA (reference sequence). The ends lost 5 bases at V and 6 bases at J; junction bases unmatched: 7. The CDR3 region is CSAGEGPTNIQYF. The CDR3 coding sequence is TGCAGTGCTGGGGAGGGACCGACAAACATTCAGTACTTC.

This clonotype was found many times. The chain couples TRBV15 to TRBJ1-1; D is possibly TRBD1 (6 bases). The CDR3 runs to 15 residues. Germline CDR1 and CDR2: LNHNV and YYDKDF (reference sequence). V was pared by 4 bases and J by 13 bases, with 25 bases between. CDR3 loop: CATSTLRDKASVVFF. Written as DNA, the CDR3 is TGTGCCACCAGCACCCTACGGGACAAGGCTTCTGTCGTTTTCTTT.

This clonotype was seen at least ten times. The chain combines TRBV20-1 with TRBJ1-2; no clear D gene. V lost 1 base and J 8 bases, leaving 23 bases between the germline ends. The CDR3 length is 16 residues. Germline V gene data show CDR1 as DFQATT and CDR2 as SNEGSKA (reference sequence). CDR3 sequence: CSARGSSRTRVVGYTF. The CDR3, as DNA: TGCAGTGCTAGAGGCTCTTCCAGGACCCGGGTCGTCGGCTACACCTTC.

A few counts support this clonotype. The V gene is TRBV29-1, the J gene TRBJ2-7, with D perhaps matching TRBD1 (6 bases). Germline V gene sequence: CDR1 SQVTM, CDR2 ANQGSEA. There are 15 residues in the CDR3. Trimming left V 1 base short and J 5 bases short, with 18 bases between. CDR3 region: CSVEAQGSLFHEQYF. The DNA for the CDR3 is TGCAGCGTTGAAGCCCAGGGGAGCCTCTTTCACGAGCAGTACTTC.

This clonotype was seen ten or more times. The rearrangement joins TRBV4-2 to TRBJ2-2, with TRBD2 matching 14 bases. The germline V gene encodes CDR1 LGHNA and CDR2 YNFKEQ. V gave up 4 bases and J gave up 6 bases; unmatched junction bases: 4. The CDR3 covers 16 residues. The CDR3 coding sequence is TGTGCCAGCAGCCCGGGACTAGCGGGAGTGGCCGGGGAGCTGTTTTTT. Translated, it gives CASSPGLAGVAGELFF.

Concerning this clonotype: A much more abundant neighbour one base away suggests this may be a read error. The chain uses TRBV6-1 and TRBJ1-5, with a weak D call TRBD1 (5 bases). Germline-derived CDR1 and CDR2 are MNHNS and SASEGT. The CDR3 is 15 residues long. Deletions cut 3 bases from V and 2 bases from J, with 11 bases between. The CDR3 bases are TGTGCCAGCAGTGACCTGACAGAGGGCAATCAGCCCCAGCATTTT. It translates to CASSDLTEGNQPQHF.

This clonotype was recorded many times. This chain joins TRBV6-2 or TRBV6-3 and TRBJ2-7, with D unclear. The CDR3 consists of 15 residues. Trimming removed 2 bases at V and 0 bases at J, with 11 bases between. Germline assignment: CDR1 MNHEY and CDR2 SVGEGT. The CDR3 spells CASSYMDPSSYEQYF. The CDR3 coding sequence is TGTGCCAGCAGTTACATGGACCCGAGCTCCTACGAGCAGTACTTC.

This clonotype was observed many times. The rearrangement joins TRBV20-1 to TRBJ1-3; TRBD1 matches 8 bases. The J segment lost 6 bases and the V segment lost 5 bases, leaving 9 bases of the junction unmatched. The CDR3 extends over 14 amino acids. Germline CDR1 reads DFQATT; CDR2 reads SNEGSKA (reference sequence). As DNA, the CDR3 is TGCAGTGCTCAAGACAGGGGTCGGCTAAACACCATATATTTT. Translation: CSAQDRGRLNTIYF.

This chain connects TRBV12-3 or TRBV12-4 to TRBJ2-1; 12 nucleotides align to TRBD1. The CDR3 length is 16 residues. After removal of 4 bases from V and 8 bases from J, the junction contained 9 bases not matched to a gene. This CDR3 reads CASSYLPGTGGDEQFF. The CDR3 DNA reads as TGTGCCAGCAGTTACCTGCCCGGGACAGGGGGCGATGAGCAGTTCTTC.